The clone carrying this T cell receptor (beta chain) came up a few times. The antigen is undetermined. Once obtained from cultured CD4+ T cells, the DNA was sequenced using the Oncomine TCR Beta short-read assay. TCRdb ran MiXCR on the PCR reads and lists one entry per CDR3 protein. The sample contains 15,000 to 20,000 distinct CDR3 sequences, approximately 48% of which appear only once. Treatment defined: roughly ten-day PBMC culture with coronavirus spike peptide pools or control peptides (ViraFEST assay). This CDR3 region has 14 residues. The germline V gene has CDR1 DFQATT and CDR2 SNEGSKA (reference sequence). The data were taken from a study of vaccination and CD4 T cells after COVID-19.

The sequence derives from a human donor who had recovered from COVID-19. This chain uses TRBV20-1 with TRBJ2-7, with TRBD2 matching over 10 bases. The specimen comprised CD4+ T cells from blood, cultured in vitro, sampled before SARS-CoV-2 vaccination. The CDR3 DNA reads as TGCACTGGAAGCGGGAGGGCCGGATCGAACGAGCAGTACTTC. This sequence encodes CTGSGRAGSNEQYF.